This TCR beta chain was sequenced in a study of blood T cell repertoires in COVID-19. V lost 2 bases, J lost 8 bases, and 11 bases lay in between. This CDR3 comprises 13 residues. Germline values: CDR1 KGHDR, CDR2 SFDVKD. The protocol was immunoSEQ multiplex PCR, while the TCRdb copy is restricted to in-frame clones and leaves out a portion. The sample yields some 300,000 clones, around 90% seen once. The clonotype comes from a woman in her thirties who had recovered from COVID-19. V gene TRBV24-1 combines with J gene TRBJ1-2, with D possibly TRBD1 on 6 matching bases. Sequenced sample: PBMCs or T cells enriched from blood (not recorded which). The CDR3 DNA follows: TGTGCCACCAGTGATTCACCTACAGGGGGCTACACCTTC. Residues: CATSDSPTGGYTF.